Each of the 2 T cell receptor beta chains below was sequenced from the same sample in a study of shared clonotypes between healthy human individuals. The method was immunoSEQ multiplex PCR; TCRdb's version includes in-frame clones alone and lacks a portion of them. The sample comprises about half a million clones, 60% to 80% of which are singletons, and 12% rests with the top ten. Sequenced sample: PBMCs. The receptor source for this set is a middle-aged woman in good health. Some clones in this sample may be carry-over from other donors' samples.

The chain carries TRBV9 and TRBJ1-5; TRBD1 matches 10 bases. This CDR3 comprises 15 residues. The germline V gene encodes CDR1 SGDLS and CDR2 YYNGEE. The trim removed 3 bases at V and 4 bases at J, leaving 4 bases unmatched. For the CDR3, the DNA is TGTGCCAGCAGCGCTGGGACAGGGGAGAATCAGCCCCAGCATTTT. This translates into CASSAGTGENQPQHF.

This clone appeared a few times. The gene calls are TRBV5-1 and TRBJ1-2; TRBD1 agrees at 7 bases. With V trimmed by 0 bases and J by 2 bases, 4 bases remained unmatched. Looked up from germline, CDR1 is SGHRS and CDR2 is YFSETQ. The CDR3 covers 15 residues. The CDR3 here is CASSLAQGENYGYTF. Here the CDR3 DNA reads TGCGCCAGCAGCTTGGCGCAGGGGGAAAACTATGGCTACACCTTC.